This T cell receptor beta chain was retrieved from a study of identical twins. Findings and limits, study-wide: Among monozygotic twins, out-of-frame TCR alpha sharing exceeded what models predicted. Conclusions were based on cross-sectional statistical analysis, without following the same donors.

The V and J ends lost 4 bases and 5 bases, in that order; junction bases with no gene match: 13. Germline V CDR1 and CDR2: SGHNT, YYREEE (reference sequence). CDR3 length: 17 amino acids. TCRdb ran MiXCR on the 5' RACE reads and lists one entry per CDR3 protein. This table holds 350,000 to 600,000 distinct CDR3 sequences, 14% found once. A remark on this clonotype: Antigen specificity is unknown.

These same data were also listed under a study on yellow fever vaccine responses in identical twins.

This sequence was found in a woman in her late teens or twenties in good health. The sequencing sample was made of CD4+ T cells sorted from blood. The chain recombines TRBV5-4 with TRBJ2-3; TRBD2 matches at 10 bases. CDR3 DNA sequence: TGTGCCAGCAGCCGTGAGGTTTTTCCTAGCGGGGGAGATACGCAGTATTTT. Amino acids: CASSREVFPSGGDTQYF.